Included here is one T cell receptor beta chain sequence, with context. Its target is not known. These data come from a study of CD8+CD57+ T cells in acquired aplastic anemia. Study observations and caveats: Statistical testing detected no significant gap in CD8+ Simpson's diversity between patients and controls.

TCR beta VDJ and CDR3 were profiled, and genomic DNA was the template. Via MiXCR, TCRdb re-called the reads, giving one row per CDR3 protein. The sample lists approximately 300,000 distinct CDR3 sequences; roughly 53% were seen once. The patients chosen for sequencing had shown expansion of CD8+CD57+ cells (detected by flow cytometry). The ends were cut back, 2 bases at V and 4 bases at J, with 8 bases in the middle. The CDR3 runs 14 residues. Germline lookup yields CDR1 MGHRA and CDR2 YSYEKL. This TCR was sampled from a human donor with aplastic anemia. Sample: sorted CD4+, CD8+, or CD8+CD57+ T cells (not recorded which) from PBMCs. The V call is TRBV4-1, the J call TRBJ2-2, with D tentatively TRBD1 (6 bases). CDR3 in amino acids: CASSQQGSTGELFF. CDR3 in DNA: TGCGCCAGCAGCCAACAGGGGAGCACCGGGGAGCTGTTTTTT.